This T cell receptor (beta chain) was retrieved from a study of PD-L1 blockade in urothelial cancer. Study in general: Prior regimens of chemotherapy numbered 0 to 3 per patient. Analyses used blood from 3 weeks (second dose) and 6 weeks after treatment start. Counts from blood samples showed a median of about 150,000 T cells.

The time point here: peripheral blood 6 weeks after treatment start. Spiking of synthetic TCR analog templates was performed in each PCR. Here immunoSEQ multiplex PCR was the method, and the copy in TCRdb shows in-frame clones only, minus some. The repertoire holds nearly 50,000 clones, with approximately 80% as singletons. The clonotype comes from a man between 70 and 80 years old with urothelial cancer. The sequencing used PBMCs, collected around atezolizumab (anti-PD-L1) treatment.

The CDR3 nucleotides read TGTGCCAGCAGTCGAGGGGGCGGATCCCCCTACAATGAGCAGTTCTTC. This gives the protein CASSRGGGSPYNEQFF. The V gene is TRBV7-2, the J gene TRBJ2-1; 7 bases are a match to TRBD1. The CDR3 contains 16 residues. With V trimmed by 6 bases and J by 2 bases, 10 bases remained unmatched. From germline, CDR1 is SGHTA and CDR2 FQGNSA.